This T cell receptor (beta chain) originates from a study of blood T cell repertoires in COVID-19. For the study at large: The United States, Italy and Spain were the sources of the acute and convalescent COVID-19 samples. T cells, B-cell-depleted T cells, or PBMCs provided the cDNA or gDNA that served as material.

Sequencing used immunoSEQ multiplex PCR; TCRdb keeps in-frame clones, though not all of them. The repertoire includes roughly 150,000 clones, around nine tenths of them detected once, and around 4.6% sits in the top ten. Germline assignment: CDR1 KGHDR and CDR2 SFDVKD. This CDR3 is built from 18 residues. V lost 5 bases and J lost 0; bases outside the gene matches: 6. The sequenced sample was peripheral blood. The chain carries TRBV24-1 and TRBJ2-6, with TRBD1 identical over 10 bases. This clonotype was obtained from a human donor in a cohort sampled during active COVID-19. The CDR3, as DNA: TGTGCCACCAGTGGGGGGGGACAGGGGAGCTCTGGGGCCAACGTCCTGACTTTC. Protein: CATSGGGQGSSGANVLTF.